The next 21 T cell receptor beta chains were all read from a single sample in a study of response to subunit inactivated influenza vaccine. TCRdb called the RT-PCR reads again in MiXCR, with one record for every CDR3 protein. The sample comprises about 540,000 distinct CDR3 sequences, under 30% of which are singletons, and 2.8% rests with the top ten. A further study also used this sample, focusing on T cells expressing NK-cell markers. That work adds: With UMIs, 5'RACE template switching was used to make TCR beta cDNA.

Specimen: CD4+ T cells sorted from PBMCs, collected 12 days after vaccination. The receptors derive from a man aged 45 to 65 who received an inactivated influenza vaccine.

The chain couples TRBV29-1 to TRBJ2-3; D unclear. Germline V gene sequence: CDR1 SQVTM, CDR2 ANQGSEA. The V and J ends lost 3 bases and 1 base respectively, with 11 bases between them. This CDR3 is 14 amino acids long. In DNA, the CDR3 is TGCAGCGTTGACGAATGGGCTCGCACAGATACGCAGTATTTT. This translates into CSVDEWARTDTQYF.

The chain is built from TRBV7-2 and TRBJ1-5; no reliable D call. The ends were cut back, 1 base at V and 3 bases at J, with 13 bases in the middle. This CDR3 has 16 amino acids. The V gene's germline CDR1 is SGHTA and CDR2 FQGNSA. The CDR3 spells CASSLGRLQYNQPQHF. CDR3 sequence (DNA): TGTGCCAGCAGCTTAGGCAGGCTCCAGTACAATCAGCCCCAGCATTTT.

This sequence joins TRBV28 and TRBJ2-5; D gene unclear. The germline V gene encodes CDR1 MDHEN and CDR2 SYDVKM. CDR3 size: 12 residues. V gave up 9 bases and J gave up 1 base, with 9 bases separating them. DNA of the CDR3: TGTGCCAGTAAGACGGTCCAAGAGACCCAGTACTTC. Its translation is CASKTVQETQYF. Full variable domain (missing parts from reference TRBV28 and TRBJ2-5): DVKVTQSSRYLVKRTGEKVFLECVQDMDHENMFWYRQDPGLGLRLIYFSYDVKMKEKGDIPEGYSVSREKKERFSLILESASTNQTSMYLCASKTVQETQYFGPGTRLLVL.

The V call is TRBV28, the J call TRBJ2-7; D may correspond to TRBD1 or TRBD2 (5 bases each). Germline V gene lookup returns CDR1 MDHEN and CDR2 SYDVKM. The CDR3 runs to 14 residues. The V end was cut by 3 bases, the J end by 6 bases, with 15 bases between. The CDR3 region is CASSLSGSLGEQYF. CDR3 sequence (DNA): TGTGCCAGCAGTTTGTCAGGGAGTTTGGGCGAGCAGTACTTC.

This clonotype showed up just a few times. In DNA, the CDR3 is TGCGCCAGCAGAGGAGCTGATCTAGCGGGCACCGGGGAGCTGTTTTTT. Translating it yields CASRGADLAGTGELFF. This chain joins TRBV5-1 and TRBJ2-2, with 8 nucleotides matching TRBD2. The V and J ends lost 5 bases and 4 bases, in that order; junction bases with no gene match: 10. This CDR3 is 16 amino acids long. Germline V CDR1 and CDR2: SGHRS, YFSETQ.

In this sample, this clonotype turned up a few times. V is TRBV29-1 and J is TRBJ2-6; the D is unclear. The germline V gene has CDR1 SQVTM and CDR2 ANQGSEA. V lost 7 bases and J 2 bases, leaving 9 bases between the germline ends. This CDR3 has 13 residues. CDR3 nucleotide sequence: TGCAGCGCATATCGGGCTGGGGCCAACGTCCTGACTTTC. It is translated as CSAYRAGANVLTF. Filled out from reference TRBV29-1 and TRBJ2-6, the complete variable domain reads SAVISQKPSRDICQRGTSLTIQCQVDSQVTMMFWYRQQPGQSLTLIATANQGSEATYESGFVIDKFPISRPNLTFSTLTVSNMSPEDSSIYLCSAYRAGANVLTFGAGSRLTVL.

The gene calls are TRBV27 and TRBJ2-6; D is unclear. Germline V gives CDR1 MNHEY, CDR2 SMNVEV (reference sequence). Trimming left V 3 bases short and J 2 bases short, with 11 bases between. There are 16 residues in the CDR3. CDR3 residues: CASSFPPLAGANVLTF. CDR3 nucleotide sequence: TGTGCCAGCAGTTTTCCCCCGCTCGCTGGGGCCAACGTCCTGACTTTC. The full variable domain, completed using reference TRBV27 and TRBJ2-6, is EAQVTQNPRYLITVTGKKLTVTCSQNMNHEYMSWYRQDPGLGLRQIYYSMNVEVTDKGDVPEGYKVSRKEKRNFPLILESPSPNQTSLYFCASSFPPLAGANVLTFGAGSRLTVL.

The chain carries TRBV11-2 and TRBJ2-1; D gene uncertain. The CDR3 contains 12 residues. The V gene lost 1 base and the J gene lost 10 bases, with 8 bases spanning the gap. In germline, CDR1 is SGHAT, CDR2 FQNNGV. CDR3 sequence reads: CASSLGGVEQFF. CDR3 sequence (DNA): TGTGCCAGCAGCTTAGGCGGTGTAGAGCAGTTCTTC.

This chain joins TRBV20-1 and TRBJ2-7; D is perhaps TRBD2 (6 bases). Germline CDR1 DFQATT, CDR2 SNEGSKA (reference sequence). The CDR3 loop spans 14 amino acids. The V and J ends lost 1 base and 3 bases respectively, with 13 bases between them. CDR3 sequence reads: CSARARDLSYEQYF. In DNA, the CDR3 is TGCAGTGCTAGAGCCCGGGACTTAAGCTACGAGCAGTACTTC.

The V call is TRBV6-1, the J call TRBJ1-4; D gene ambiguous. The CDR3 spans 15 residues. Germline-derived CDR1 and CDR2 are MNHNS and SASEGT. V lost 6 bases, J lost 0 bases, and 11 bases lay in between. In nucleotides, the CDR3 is TGTGCCAGCAGCCCAAATTATGCAACTAATGAAAAACTGTTTTTT. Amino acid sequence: CASSPNYATNEKLFF.

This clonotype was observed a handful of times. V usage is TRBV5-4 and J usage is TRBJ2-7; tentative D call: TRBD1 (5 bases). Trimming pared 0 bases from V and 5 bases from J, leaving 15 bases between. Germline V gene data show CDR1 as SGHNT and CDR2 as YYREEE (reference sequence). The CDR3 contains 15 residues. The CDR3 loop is CASSLAKAGFHEQYF. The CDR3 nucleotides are TGTGCCAGCAGCTTGGCCAAGGCAGGGTTCCACGAGCAGTACTTC.

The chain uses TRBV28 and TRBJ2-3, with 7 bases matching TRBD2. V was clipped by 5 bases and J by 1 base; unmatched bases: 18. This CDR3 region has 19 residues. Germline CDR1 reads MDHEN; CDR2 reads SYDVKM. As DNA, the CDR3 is TGTGCCAGCAGTCCCTACACCGGCAAAGCGGGGTCTCGCACAGATACGCAGTATTTT. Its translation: CASSPYTGKAGSRTDTQYF.

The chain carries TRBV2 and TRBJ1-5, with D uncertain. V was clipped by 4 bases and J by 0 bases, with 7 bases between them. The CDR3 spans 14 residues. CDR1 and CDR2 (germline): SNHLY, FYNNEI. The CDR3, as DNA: TGTGCCAGCAGTGCCCAGGTTAGCAATCAGCCCCAGCATTTT. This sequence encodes CASSAQVSNQPQHF. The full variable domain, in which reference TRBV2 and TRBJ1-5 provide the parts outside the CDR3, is EPEVTQTPSHQVTQMGQEVILRCVPISNHLYFYWYRQILGQKVEFLVSFYNNEISEKSEIFDDQFSVERPDGSNFTLKIRSTKLEDSAMYFCASSAQVSNQPQHFGDGTRLSIL.

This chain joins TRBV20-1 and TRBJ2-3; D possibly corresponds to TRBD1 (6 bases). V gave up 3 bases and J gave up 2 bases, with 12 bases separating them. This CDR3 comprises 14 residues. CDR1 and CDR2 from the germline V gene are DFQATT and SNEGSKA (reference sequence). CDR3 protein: CSARRVGATDTQYF. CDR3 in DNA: TGCAGTGCTAGGCGGGTGGGGGCCACAGATACGCAGTATTTT.

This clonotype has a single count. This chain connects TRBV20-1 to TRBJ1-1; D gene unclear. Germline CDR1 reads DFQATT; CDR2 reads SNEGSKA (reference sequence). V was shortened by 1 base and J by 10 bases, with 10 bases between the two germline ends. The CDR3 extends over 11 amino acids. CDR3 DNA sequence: TGCAGTGCTAGAGTTTCGAGCGGAGCTTTCTTT. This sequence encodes CSARVSSGAFF.

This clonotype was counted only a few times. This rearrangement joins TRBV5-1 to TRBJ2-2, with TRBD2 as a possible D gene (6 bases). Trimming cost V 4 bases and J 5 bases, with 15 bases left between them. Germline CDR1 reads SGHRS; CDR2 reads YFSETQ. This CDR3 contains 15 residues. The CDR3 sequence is CASSQVAEATGELFF. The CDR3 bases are TGCGCCAGCAGCCAGGTAGCGGAGGCAACCGGGGAGCTGTTTTTT.

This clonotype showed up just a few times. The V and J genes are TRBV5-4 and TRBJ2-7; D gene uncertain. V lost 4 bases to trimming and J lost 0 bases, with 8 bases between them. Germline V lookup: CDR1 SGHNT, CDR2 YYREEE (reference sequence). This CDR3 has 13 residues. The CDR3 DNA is TGTGCCAGCAGCCCCCAGGACTCCTACGAGCAGTACTTC. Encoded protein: CASSPQDSYEQYF.

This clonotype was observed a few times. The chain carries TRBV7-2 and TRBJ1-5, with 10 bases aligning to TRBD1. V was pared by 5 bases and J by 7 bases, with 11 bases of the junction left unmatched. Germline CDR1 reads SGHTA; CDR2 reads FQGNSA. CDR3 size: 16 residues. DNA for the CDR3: TGTGCCAGCAGCAGCCGGGACAGGGGAATCAACCAGCCCCAGCATTTT. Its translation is CASSSRDRGINQPQHF.

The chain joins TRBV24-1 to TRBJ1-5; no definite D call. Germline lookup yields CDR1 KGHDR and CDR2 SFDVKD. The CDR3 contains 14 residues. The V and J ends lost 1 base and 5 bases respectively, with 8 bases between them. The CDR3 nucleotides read TGTGCCACCAGTGATTTTGGCACCTATCAGCCCCAGCATTTT. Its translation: CATSDFGTYQPQHF.

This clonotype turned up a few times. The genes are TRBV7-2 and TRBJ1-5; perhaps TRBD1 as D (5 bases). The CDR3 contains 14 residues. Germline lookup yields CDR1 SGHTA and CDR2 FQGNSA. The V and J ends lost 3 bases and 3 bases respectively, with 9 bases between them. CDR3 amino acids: CASSFEGNNQPQHF. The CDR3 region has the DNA TGTGCCAGCAGCTTCGAGGGGAACAATCAGCCCCAGCATTTT.

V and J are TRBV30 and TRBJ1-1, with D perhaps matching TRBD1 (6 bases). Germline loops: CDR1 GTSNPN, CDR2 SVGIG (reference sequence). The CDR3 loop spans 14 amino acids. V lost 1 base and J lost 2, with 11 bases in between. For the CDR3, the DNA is TGTGCCTGGAGTGCGGGACACATAAACACTGAAGCTTTCTTT. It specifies CAWSAGHINTEAFF. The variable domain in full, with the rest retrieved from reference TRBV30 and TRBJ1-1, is SQTIHQWPATLVQPVGSPLSLECTVEGTSNPNLYWYRQAAGRGLQLLFYSVGIGQISSEVPQNLSASRPQDRQFILSSKKLLLSDSGFYLCAWSAGHINTEAFFGQGTRLTVV.